Below are 18 T cell receptor beta chains sequenced from a single sample in a study of Ad26.COV2.S vaccination and SARS-CoV-2 variants. Data came from immunoSEQ multiplex PCR; TCRdb stores just in-frame clones and leaves some out. Found here are fewer than 800,000 clones, roughly 90% of them singletons; the top ten hold approximately 1.5%. This sample's treatment: some 20 received Ad26.COV2.S at low or high dose, single or two shots; about 5 received placebo; per-sample allocation not given. It was on day 63 after the first vaccine or placebo injection that samples were taken. The specimen comprised peripheral blood, sampled in a trial of Ad26.COV2.S vaccine versus placebo. The receptors here all came from a person between 18 and 59 years old who received the Ad26.COV2.S COVID-19 vaccine or a placebo.

The chain has TRBV2 and TRBJ2-4; 8 nucleotides line up with TRBD1. CDR1 and CDR2 from the germline V gene are SNHLY and FYNNEI. The CDR3 consists of 15 residues. Trimming removed 10 bases from V and 8 bases from J; junction bases left unmatched: 16. The CDR3 region is CATHPGGAGKDIQYF. CDR3 sequence (DNA): TGTGCCACCCACCCAGGGGGCGCGGGGAAGGACATTCAGTACTTC. Based on the CDR3 plus reference TRBV2 and TRBJ2-4, the full variable domain is EPEVTQTPSHQVTQMGQEVILRCVPISNHLYFYWYRQILGQKVEFLVSFYNNEISEKSEIFDDQFSVERPDGSNFTLKIRSTKLEDSAMYFCATHPGGAGKDIQYFGAGTRLSVL.

The V gene is TRBV7-2, the J gene TRBJ1-4, with D uncertain. CDR3 length equals 15 residues. Trimming removed 3 bases from V and 5 bases from J, with 13 bases in between. Looked up from germline, CDR1 is SGHTA and CDR2 is FQGNSA. CDR3 region: CASSLDHQANEKLFF. For the CDR3, the DNA is TGTGCCAGCAGCTTGGATCATCAAGCAAATGAAAAACTGTTTTTT.

The chain employs TRBV6-6 and TRBJ1-6; TRBD1 is a possible D gene (5 bases). Germline V gives CDR1 MNHNY, CDR2 SVGAGI (reference sequence). The CDR3 totals 14 residues. V was pared by 7 bases and J by 12 bases, with 19 bases between. The CDR3 spells CASTHTTGGRPLHF. Here the CDR3 DNA reads TGTGCCAGCACCCATACCACAGGCGGAAGACCCCTCCACTTT.

This CDR3 is CSASEGLSYEQYF. CDR3 coding DNA: TGCAGTGCTAGTGAGGGGCTCTCCTACGAGCAGTACTTC. The rearrangement uses TRBV20-1 and TRBJ2-7; the D call may be TRBD1 or TRBD2 (5 bases each). Looked up from germline, CDR1 is DFQATT and CDR2 is SNEGSKA (reference sequence). Trimming took off 3 bases at V and 0 bases at J, with 9 bases between the two ends. There are 13 residues in the CDR3.

V gene TRBV10-1 combines with J gene TRBJ1-3, with 12 positions matching TRBD1. The germline V gene has CDR1 WNHNN and CDR2 SYGVQD (reference sequence). CDR3 size: 16 residues. Unmatched junction bases numbered 7, after V lost 7 bases and J lost 3 bases. The CDR3 DNA reads TGCGCCAGCACCGGGGACAGGGGGCACGGTGGAAACACCATATATTTT. Protein sequence: CASTGDRGHGGNTIYF.

This chain joins TRBV5-1 and TRBJ1-2; D unclear. This CDR3 region has 13 residues. Germline-derived CDR1 and CDR2 are SGHRS and YFSETQ. V lost 5 bases and J 3 bases, leaving 11 bases between the germline ends. CDR3 residues: CASSDGLHYGYTF. The CDR3 DNA follows: TGCGCCAGCAGTGACGGGCTCCACTATGGCTACACCTTC.

This clone was observed a handful of times. The chain joins TRBV3-1 (or the pseudogene TRBV3-2) to TRBJ2-1, with TRBD1 matching over 10 bases. This CDR3 spans 13 amino acids. The trim removed 4 bases at V and 10 bases at J, leaving 4 bases unmatched. Germline CDR1 and CDR2: LGHDT and YNNKEL (reference sequence). CDR3: CASSRDRGDEQFF. As DNA, the CDR3 is TGTGCCAGCAGCCGGGACAGGGGAGACGAGCAGTTCTTC.

The chain carries TRBV5-1 and TRBJ2-2; 8 positions match TRBD1. From germline, CDR1 is SGHRS and CDR2 YFSETQ. V shed 5 bases, J shed 0 bases, and the junction held 6 bases outside the gene matches. The CDR3 totals 16 residues. CDR3 in amino acids: CASRKSGGANTGELFF. The CDR3 DNA is TGCGCCAGCAGGAAATCAGGGGGCGCGAACACCGGGGAGCTGTTTTTT.

This chain links TRBV18 with TRBJ1-1; D is uncertain. CDR1 and CDR2 from the germline V gene are KGHSH and LQKENI. The ends were cut back, 6 bases at V and 1 base at J, with 9 bases in the middle. The CDR3 is 13 residues long. CDR3 residues: CASSLGRNTEAFF. In DNA, the CDR3 is TGTGCCAGCTCCTTAGGCCGGAACACTGAAGCTTTCTTT. Filled out from reference TRBV18 and TRBJ1-1, the complete variable domain reads NAGVMQNPRHLVRRRGQEARLRCSPMKGHSHVYWYRQLPEEGLKFMVYLQKENIIDESGMPKERFSAEFPKEGPSILRIQQVVRGDSAAYFCASSLGRNTEAFFGQGTRLTVV.

The V and J genes are TRBV18 and TRBJ2-5; TRBD2 matches at 10 bases. This CDR3 is 15 amino acids long. CDR1 is KGHSH and CDR2 is LQKENI in the germline V gene. V lost 0 bases, J lost 4 bases, and 2 bases stayed unmatched. The CDR3 loop is CASSPPPSGGETQYF. In DNA form, the CDR3 reads TGTGCCAGCTCACCACCCCCTAGCGGGGGAGAGACCCAGTACTTC.

The rearrangement joins TRBV2 to TRBJ2-2, with 12 positions matching TRBD2. Losses at the gene ends were 2 bases for V and 6 bases for J; bases not matched to a gene: 1. Germline CDR1 reads SNHLY; CDR2 reads FYNNEI. This CDR3 has 15 residues. CDR3 amino acids: CASSELAGGPGELFF. The DNA of the CDR3 is TGTGCCAGCAGTGAACTAGCGGGAGGGCCCGGGGAGCTGTTTTTT.

The CDR3 protein is CASSPLMGETQYF. CDR3 in DNA: TGTGCCAGCTCACCACTGATGGGGGAGACCCAGTACTTC. This chain uses TRBV18 with TRBJ2-5; D gene ambiguous. Trimming removed 1 base at V and 5 bases at J, with 8 bases between. Germline lookup yields CDR1 KGHSH and CDR2 LQKENI. This CDR3 has 13 residues. Looking up the rest from reference TRBV18 and TRBJ2-5 gives the full variable domain: NAGVMQNPRHLVRRRGQEARLRCSPMKGHSHVYWYRQLPEEGLKFMVYLQKENIIDESGMPKERFSAEFPKEGPSILRIQQVVRGDSAAYFCASSPLMGETQYFGPGTRLLVL.

The genes are TRBV15 and TRBJ2-7; the match to TRBD2 covers 8 bases. The germline gives CDR1 LNHNV, CDR2 YYDKDF (reference sequence). With V trimmed by 6 bases and J by 4 bases, 5 bases remained unmatched. The CDR3 has 13 amino acids. CDR3 DNA: TGTGCCACCAGGCCTAGCGGGTCGTACGAGCAGTACTTC. Protein sequence: CATRPSGSYEQYF.

CDR3 loop: CASRSTGASGNTIYF. CDR3 DNA sequence: TGTGCCAGCAGGTCGACAGGGGCCTCTGGAAACACCATATATTTT. The V gene is TRBV6-6, the J gene TRBJ1-3; the match to TRBD1 covers 8 bases. The ends lost 6 bases at V and 0 bases at J; junction bases unmatched: 4. Germline V gene sequence: CDR1 MNHNY, CDR2 SVGAGI (reference sequence). The CDR3 is 15 residues long.

The rearrangement uses TRBV4-2 and TRBJ2-2; the match to TRBD2 covers 9 bases. CDR1 LGHNA and CDR2 YNFKEQ come from the germline V gene. Losses at the gene ends were 0 bases for V and 0 bases for J; bases not matched to a gene: 5. The CDR3 length is 18 residues. Here the CDR3 reads CASSQDVSGGTNTGELFF. For the CDR3, the DNA is TGTGCCAGCAGCCAAGACGTTAGCGGGGGAACGAACACCGGGGAGCTGTTTTTT.

This chain joins TRBV3-1 (or the pseudogene TRBV3-2) and TRBJ1-1; TRBD1 matches 12 bases. CDR1 LGHDT and CDR2 YNNKEL come from the germline V gene (reference sequence). This CDR3 contains 15 residues. With 4 bases clipped from V and 5 bases from J, the junction kept 5 bases outside the gene matches. Here the CDR3 DNA reads TGTGCCAGCAGCCCGGGACAGGGGGCGCGAACTGAAGCTTTCTTT. Its protein is CASSPGQGARTEAFF.

This clone was seen just once. The genes are TRBV6-6 and TRBJ1-4; D ambiguous. CDR1 MNHNY and CDR2 SVGAGI come from the germline V gene (reference sequence). The CDR3 has 14 amino acids. V lost 7 bases and J lost 2, with 11 bases in between. The CDR3 protein is CASTDRGTNEKLFF. The CDR3 region has the DNA TGTGCCAGCACTGATAGAGGGACTAATGAAAAACTGTTTTTT.

CDR3 loop: CASNSGTGPPETQYF. The DNA of the CDR3 is TGTGCCAGCAACTCGGGGACCGGACCTCCAGAGACCCAGTACTTC. The chain is built from TRBV7-9 and TRBJ2-5, with D perhaps assigned TRBD1 or TRBD2 (5 bases each). Trimming removed 7 bases at V and 4 bases at J, with 19 bases between. The CDR3 runs to 15 residues. Germline CDR1 reads SEHNR; CDR2 reads FQNEAQ (reference sequence).